This T cell receptor beta chain was sequenced for a study of T cells in Graves' hyperthyroidism and ophthalmopathy. Using RNA transcripts as the source, TCR beta CDR3 regions were amplified. RT-PCR in the first round (using the HTBI primer set) targeted the TCR CDR3. TCRdb re-called the multiplex PCR reads through MiXCR, storing one row per CDR3 protein. The table includes a few hundred thousand distinct CDR3 sequences, roughly a sixth detected once. This clonotype appeared many times. No antigen is known for it. Findings and caveats of the study: A 13 V-J signature model discriminated ophthalmopathy versus stable hyperthyroidism.

The ends lost 6 bases at V and 0 bases at J; junction bases unmatched: 5. The CDR3 totals 14 residues. Germline V gene lookup returns CDR1 DFQATT and CDR2 SNEGSKA (reference sequence). The PBMCs studied were ones that came from approximately 9.9 ml fresh peripheral blood. This receptor was taken from a woman in her thirties or forties with Graves' ophthalmopathy. The chain employs TRBV20-1 and TRBJ2-1, with 7 bases aligning to TRBD2. Sequenced sample: blood. The CDR3 loop is CSAQAGSSYNEQFF. CDR3 nucleotides: TGCAGTGCGCAAGCGGGGAGCTCCTACAATGAGCAGTTCTTC.